The entry below gives a single TCR beta chain sequence along with its context. No antigen is known for it. The sample holds no much larger clone one base away, and base qualities are not on file. This specimen belongs to a study of CD8+ T cells in alopecia areata (dated by TCRdb to the late 2010s). Notes on the research overall: Treated patients were enrolled in an open-label pilot trial of oral tofacitinib at 5 to 10 mg twice daily for moderate-to-severe alopecia areata. Tofacitinib was given for 6 to 18 months, followed by 6 months of follow-up off drug to assess delayed response and recurrence. High-throughput TCRbeta sequencing was used to examine T cell clonal expansion in alopecia areata in both the C3H/HeJ mouse model and human patients. In treated patients, disease severity was measured using the SALT score, which gives the percentage of scalp surface area affected. Biopsies were taken from tofacitinib-treated patients at baseline and at 4 and 24 weeks of treatment, and a later scalp biopsy was taken in several of the tofacitinib-treated patients. Amplification of TCRbeta CDR3 regions was done by immunoSEQ multiplex PCR using 35 Vbeta forward primers and 13 Jbeta reverse primers. Scalp clonality was compared among normal scalp (n=4), patchy alopecia areata scalp (n=8), and alopecia totalis/universalis scalp (n=8). On the human side, TCRbeta sequencing was run on scalp tissue and on sorted CD4+ and CD8+ peripheral blood T cells from healthy controls and from alopecia areata patients with either patchy or totalis/universalis disease. RNA was extracted with the PAXgene miRNA kit for fixed scalp, the miRNeasy kit for PBMCs, and the RNeasy kit for mouse skin.

The investigation overall reported the following: With tofacitinib, both scalp clonality and the number of expanded CD8+ clones among the top 100 scalp clones went down significantly. Because the treated cohort was small and had just a single nonresponder, larger studies are needed to establish links between baseline CD8+ expansion and response. Compared with normal scalp, lesional scalp had higher clonality and more expanded CD8+ clones, particularly in alopecia totalis/universalis, a pattern that suggests antigenic drive. Unlike mouse skin, where gammadelta T cells dominate, normal human skin contains resident alphabeta T cells that get sequenced too, which complicates analysis of the scalp TCR repertoire. Many expanded lesional clones persisted in scalp and blood during tofacitinib treatment, which may partly explain relapse after stopping treatment. Shared TCR sequences between patients were less evident than in mice, which may be partly attributable to HLA diversity in the patient population.

The time point label here, explained by the study, means: around 26 weeks on oral tofacitinib. The treatment or condition label for this specimen denotes: oral pan-JAK inhibitor, 5-10 mg twice daily. Lesional scalp punch biopsies and peripheral blood were collected from alopecia areata patients. PBMCs were isolated by density centrifugation and stained for CD3, CD4 and CD8, after which CD4+ and CD8+ T cells were sorted on a FACSAria. The CDR3 goes from the cysteine to the phenylalanine over 18 residues. The CDR3 DNA has 54 bases and is translated from base 1. Trimming accounts for 7 bases at V and 0 bases at J, while the number of junction bases matched to no gene is 7. CDR1 ENHRY and CDR2 SYGVKD are derived from the germline V gene. Library preparation used the immunoSEQ multiplex PCR assay. To provide template for TCR sequencing, every sample had RNA extracted and reverse transcribed into cDNA. SuperScript III was used to make first-strand cDNA, primed with a 2:1 mix of oligo-dT and random hexamers. A synthetic immune receptor repertoire was used to assess amplification bias, and residual bias was removed computationally. For the original study's pipeline: Raw reads were preprocessed to remove errors, and CDR3 was defined according to IMGT conventions as the region from the conserved cysteine to phenylalanine. To get clonality, Shannon entropy was normalized by log2 of the number of productive unique TCRs and the result was subtracted from 1. Scalp TCRbeta sequences were cross-referenced with sorted blood CD4 and CD8 repertoires so that the CD4 or CD8 identity of scalp clones could be inferred. Here the immuneACCESS table is served through TCRdb, limited to in-frame sequences with V and J called. Missing clones are a known gap in these copies; in checked studies unresolved V genes cover under half, and the rest lacks a known reason. V and J calls and clone size follow that table, whereas D and trimming were derived from the DNA. In this sample the table shows around 160,000 clones, roughly 60% of which occur a single time. Jointly, the top ten make up 13% to 15% of the sample.

The receptor comes from a human donor with alopecia areata. The chain is assembled from TRBV10-3 and TRBJ2-6, with 12 junctional bases fitting TRBD1. Sequencing used CD4+ T cells sorted from blood, obtained at week 24, from a patient treated with tofacitinib. DNA sequence: TGTGCCATCAACCCGGGACAGGGGGCTATCTCTGGGGCCAACGTCCTGACTTTC. Translation gives CAINPGQGAISGANVLTF.